This TCR beta chain was sequenced in a study of blood T cell repertoires in COVID-19 (dated by TCRdb to between 2020 and 2021). Context from the whole study: The collaborator samples originated in the United States, Italy and Spain and spanned the acute and convalescent phases of COVID-19. The prospective study material was composed of cDNA or gDNA derived from T cells, B-cell-depleted T cells, or PBMCs. Deeply sampled blood TCRbeta repertoires from subjects exposed to, actively infected with, or recovered from COVID-19 were included in the dataset. A freely available public database, intended as a resource for researchers studying the immune response to SARS-CoV-2, is where the repertoires were released. Samples came from the ongoing ImmuneRACE study (first 160 participants) plus 1,254 subjects from 6 global collaborators. A de-identified subject ID, COVID-19 status, age in years and sex were almost always included in the sample metadata. Where HLA class I and class II types were available, the types were taken from metadata supplied by the sample provider, not from assay-based typing.

TCRbeta CDR3 regions were amplified from genomic DNA by means of the immunoSEQ Assay, a bias-controlled multiplex PCR. The authors' pipeline ran thus. Within the assay, amplification of reference gene primers was used to estimate how many nucleated cells each sample contained. Sequence reads were collapsed and filtered to measure the absolute abundance of every unique TCRbeta CDR3 rearrangement. For each sample, productive Simpson clonality was calculated by taking the square root of Simpson's diversity index across productive rearrangements. TCRdb limited this immuneACCESS table to in-frame rearrangements with V and J called. A share of clones is missing; checked studies link under half to unresolved V genes, and the rest is unexplained. The V and J calls and clone size come from that table; D and trimming were worked out from the DNA. This sample is represented by about 200,000 clones; roughly 80% of them were singletons. Approximately 0.9% of the sample is held by the ten biggest clonotypes.

One collaborating source in Seattle enrolled patients while the patients were actively infected and followed the patients over time throughout the course of disease. Each collaborating institution followed its own protocols to collect whole blood in K2EDTA tubes. For TCRbeta analysis, collaborator samples were shipped as frozen whole blood, as isolated PBMCs, or as DNA extracted from either sample type. The paper's findings and limits, for the study overall: Clinical and demographic metadata were provided uncurated, with the amount varying by source and participant.

The germline V gene supplies CDR1 MNHEY and CDR2 SVGEGT. V drops 4 bases and J drops 2 bases, leaving 15 bases in between. Reading from cysteine to phenylalanine, the CDR3 counts 15 amino acids. Only CDR3 DNA remains: 45 bases, in frame from the first base. In regard to this clone: Its antigen is unknown. No quality values exist for individual bases; no much larger clone is one base distant.

Sequencing input: peripheral blood. The chain links TRBV6-2 or TRBV6-3 with TRBJ2-7; a weak D assignment points to TRBD2 (7 bases agree). This receptor was identified in a man between 60 and 75 years old with COVID-19, enrolled during active disease. The CDR3 here reads CASSLQGRGPYEQYF. The DNA sequence reads TGTGCCAGCAGTTTGCAGGGGCGGGGGCCCTACGAGCAGTACTTC.